This T cell receptor (beta chain) was captured by sequencing in a study of regulatory T cells in long-lasting Graves disease. Time point given: newly diagnosed GD, antithyroid drugs for less than 3 months. Making the TCR library involved RNA that had been extracted from PBMCs. TCR beta libraries were built with iRepertoire HTBI primers and Arm-PCR of CDR3 regions. Each CDR3 protein is one row after TCRdb ran MiXCR on the multiplex PCR reads. Here the sample spans 620,000 or so distinct CDR3 sequences, roughly 15% being singletons. This clonotype was seen only a few times. The germline V gene encodes CDR1 DFQATT and CDR2 SNEGSKA (reference sequence). The CDR3 is 13 amino acids. V dropped 3 bases and J dropped 7; count of bases not matched to a gene: 4. A further study also used this sample, focusing on T cells in Graves' hyperthyroidism and ophthalmopathy. From that paper: The primer set for the first-round RT-PCR of the TCR CDR3 was HTBI.

The origin of this receptor is a woman aged 25 to 39 with Graves disease. V is TRBV20-1 and J is TRBJ1-2; 11 bases line up with TRBD1. The sample in question was peripheral blood mononuclear cells (PBMCs), obtained at new diagnosis, from a patient treated with antithyroid drugs. Here the CDR3 DNA reads TGCAGTGCTAGCGAGGGACAGGGGGTTGGCTACACCTTC. Its translation: CSASEGQGVGYTF.